What follows are 10 T cell receptor beta chains derived from one specimen sequenced in a study of blood T cell repertoires in COVID-19. TCRdb keeps only in-frame clones here, not all; method: immunoSEQ multiplex PCR. The table records about 240,000 clones, 70% to 85% of them present only once. The sample taken for sequencing was peripheral blood. These receptors originate from an elderly woman with acute or convalescent COVID-19.

The gene calls are TRBV6-8 and TRBJ1-2, with a tentative D call TRBD1 (5 bases). The germline gives CDR1 MNHGY, CDR2 SAAAGT. CDR3 length: 15 amino acids. V lost 6 bases and J lost 4, with 18 bases in between. CDR3 loop: CASRAPGGKGYGYTF. The CDR3, as DNA: TGTGCCAGCAGAGCCCCGGGGGGGAAGGGCTATGGCTACACCTTC.

The V and J genes are TRBV12-3 or TRBV12-4 and TRBJ1-1, with D possibly matching TRBD1 (5 bases). V was shortened by 5 bases and J by 5 bases, with 12 bases between the two germline ends. The CDR3 is made up of 13 amino acids. The CDR3 sequence: CASSRQPGTEAFF. In nucleotides, the CDR3 is TGTGCCAGCAGTAGACAGCCTGGGACTGAAGCTTTCTTT.

The chain combines TRBV5-1 with TRBJ1-1; D gene uncertain. This CDR3 comprises 16 residues. The germline V and J ends were trimmed by 0 bases and 0 bases, with 12 bases remaining between them. The germline V gene has CDR1 SGHRS and CDR2 YFSETQ. The DNA for the CDR3 is TGCGCCAGCAGCTTGGCCGAACAGCTCATGAACACTGAAGCTTTCTTT. This gives the protein CASSLAEQLMNTEAFF.

The rearrangement uses TRBV19 and TRBJ2-1, with D hard to call. The V end lost 7 bases, the J end lost 12 bases, and 13 bases lay between the germline ends. Germline V CDR1 and CDR2: LNHDA, SQIVND (reference sequence). The CDR3 runs to 11 residues. The CDR3 coding sequence is TGTGCCAGTACTGACTCGTACGGGCAGTTCTTC. Its translation: CASTDSYGQFF.

The chain employs TRBV5-1 and TRBJ1-4; possibly TRBD1 for D (5 bases). CDR3 length: 15 amino acids. Trimming removed 3 bases at V and 8 bases at J, with 17 bases between. The V gene's germline CDR1 is SGHRS and CDR2 YFSETQ. CDR3: CASSSGGGSHEKLFF. Written as DNA, the CDR3 is TGCGCCAGCAGCTCCGGGGGAGGTTCCCACGAAAAACTGTTTTTT.

V is TRBV6-5 and J is TRBJ2-3; D remains ambiguous. The ends were cut back, 7 bases at V and 0 bases at J, with 8 bases in the middle. Looked up from germline, CDR1 is MNHEY and CDR2 is SVGAGI. The length of the CDR3 is 13 residues. The CDR3 is CASTQLSTDTQYF. In DNA form, the CDR3 reads TGTGCCAGCACCCAACTGAGCACAGATACGCAGTATTTT.

V and J are TRBV9 and TRBJ2-7, with D maybe TRBD1 (6 bases). Germline assignment: CDR1 SGDLS and CDR2 YYNGEE. The CDR3 contains 14 residues. The V gene lost 3 bases and the J gene lost 6 bases, with 16 bases spanning the gap. The CDR3 region is CASSAGGRGREQYF. CDR3 bases: TGTGCCAGCAGCGCCGGCGGCAGGGGTCGCGAGCAGTACTTC.

This chain links TRBV20-1 with TRBJ2-7; maybe TRBD1 (5 bases). V was cut by 4 bases and J by 2 bases, with 6 bases left in between. The CDR3 consists of 11 residues. The V gene's germline CDR1 is DFQATT and CDR2 SNEGSKA (reference sequence). CDR3 loop: CSATGPYEQYF. The DNA for the CDR3 is TGCAGTGCTACAGGGCCCTACGAGCAGTACTTC.

As for this clone: Other DNA sequences in the sample encode the same CDR3. This sequence joins TRBV9 and TRBJ1-6; D is possibly TRBD1 (5 bases). With 0 bases removed from V and 4 bases from J, the gap between germline ends came to 11 bases. This CDR3 has 16 residues. Germline CDR1 is SGDLS and CDR2 is YYNGEE. As DNA, the CDR3 is TGTGCCAGCAGCGTAGGGGACTCATCTTATAATTCACCCCTCCACTTT. Its protein is CASSVGDSSYNSPLHF.

The rearrangement uses TRBV14 and TRBJ1-1, with a weak D call TRBD1 (5 bases). This CDR3 is built from 16 residues. Per the germline V gene, CDR1 is SGHDN and CDR2 is FVKESK. V lost 1 base, J lost 9 bases, and 21 bases lay in between. The CDR3 bases are TGTGCCAGCAGCCAAGTGGTAGGAACAGGCGCAACTAAAGCTTTCTTT. Protein product: CASSQVVGTGATKAFF.